This is a list of T cell receptor beta chains from one sample in a study of CXCR3-negative and CXCR3-positive naive CD8 T cells. TCRdb re-called the 5' RACE reads and shows each CDR3 protein once, DNA omitted. The repertoire table contains some 130,000 distinct CDR3 sequences. Sequenced: naive CXCR3- CD8+ T cells from blood. Receptor source: a human donor in good health. Some clones in this sample may be carry-over from other donors' samples. The CDR3 runs from the conserved cysteine through the conserved F or W.

j_call v_call cdr3_aa
TRBJ1-1 TRBV12-3/TRBV12-4 CASSLSSGLRRTEAFF
TRBJ1-5 TRBV5-5 CASSLGGQNQPQHF
TRBJ2-4 TRBV30 CAWSGGKNIQYF
TRBJ2-1 TRBV23-1 CASSLPRSGEQFF
TRBJ1-2 TRBV9 CASSEGTGDPGYGYTF
TRBJ2-1 TRBV7-8 CASSKAGEQFF
TRBJ2-7 TRBV19 CASKRRPGQGHEQYF
TRBJ2-7 TRBV18 CASSPPNRDEQYF
TRBJ2-5 TRBV15 CATSSRQGRQETQYF
TRBJ2-1 TRBV7-8 CARSLAGVDNEQFF
TRBJ2-3 TRBV29-1 CSIPGEGTDTQYF
TRBJ2-3 TRBV6-2/TRBV6-3 CASSLRGPGFLSSTDTQYF
TRBJ2-3 TRBV19 CASSPNRAGLADTQYF
TRBJ2-5 TRBV29-1 CSVVLGDVTQYF
TRBJ2-2 TRBV7-9 CASTYDRGLMEPGELFF
TRBJ2-1 TRBV5-1 CASSLGDSSYNEQFF
TRBJ2-1 TRBV20-1 CSAMGLPKGEQFF
TRBJ2-7 TRBV29-1 CSVGWRVEGEQYF
TRBJ1-2 TRBV29-1 CSVDTSGKVGYTF
TRBJ2-7 TRBV28 CASTSGGSYEQYF
TRBJ2-5 TRBV6-5 CASSYQGGGIWTQYF
TRBJ2-2 TRBV29-1 CSVLQGAAGELFF
TRBJ2-6 TRBV29-1 CSVEDWSSGANVLTF
TRBJ1-2 TRBV7-6 CASRPSTRGGYTF
TRBJ2-3 TRBV20-1 CSARDPWREVGDTQYF
TRBJ2-7 TRBV2 CASSGRELTYEQYF
TRBJ2-6 TRBV29-1 CSVEESRSGANVLTF
TRBJ2-3 TRBV20-1 CSARVGGADVDTQYF
TRBJ2-5 TRBV6-5 CASSTGQGAETQYF
TRBJ2-7 TRBV28 CASSDRVSYEQYF
TRBJ2-7 TRBV28 CASSLGRGMERGPEQYF
TRBJ1-1 TRBV29-1 CSVRGLETEAFF
TRBJ2-7 TRBV28 CASSFGGQSSYEQYF
TRBJ1-1 TRBV15 CATSRDTENTEAFF
TRBJ2-1 TRBV5-5 CASSPILAGGPYNEQFF
TRBJ2-3 TRBV7-2 CASSPLSETDTQYF
TRBJ2-7 TRBV7-9 CASSRRDSVVYEQYF
TRBJ2-1 TRBV29-1 CSVHSASSYNEQFF
TRBJ2-3 TRBV5-1 CASSLVLVVGTDTQYF
TRBJ2-4 TRBV4-2 CASSQDDQGTGSTKNIQYF
TRBJ2-3 TRBV19 CASSWTSGGGDTQYF
TRBJ1-1 TRBV29-1 CSGDRMNTEAFF
TRBJ2-7 TRBV7-9 CASSLVLAHEQYF
TRBJ2-7 TRBV6-6 CASSSALQLHYEQYF
TRBJ2-2 TRBV20-1 CSARAVLYNAGELFF
TRBJ2-1 TRBV9 CASSGLAAYNEQFF
TRBJ2-3 TRBV27 CASSLSTGGIDTQYF
TRBJ2-2 TRBV15 CATSRDGGLSGELFF
TRBJ1-5 TRBV3-1 CASSEQAGYQPQHF
TRBJ1-2 TRBV14 CASSLTRDYGYTF
TRBJ1-1 TRBV3-1 CASSPAWGGSTEAFF
TRBJ2-7 TRBV28 CASSPGLAGGEQYF
TRBJ1-1 TRBV5-1 CASSLGVEAFF